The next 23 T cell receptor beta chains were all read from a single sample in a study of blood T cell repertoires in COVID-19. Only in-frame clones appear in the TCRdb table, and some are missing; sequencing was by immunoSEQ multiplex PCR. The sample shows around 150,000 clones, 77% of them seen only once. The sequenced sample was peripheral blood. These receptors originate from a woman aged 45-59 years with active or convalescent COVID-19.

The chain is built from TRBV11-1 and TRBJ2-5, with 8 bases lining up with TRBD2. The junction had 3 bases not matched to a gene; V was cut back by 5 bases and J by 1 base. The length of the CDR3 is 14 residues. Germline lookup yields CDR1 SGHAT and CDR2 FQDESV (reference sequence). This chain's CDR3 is CASSQSGGQETQYF. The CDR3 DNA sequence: TGTGCCAGCAGCCAGAGCGGGGGCCAAGAGACCCAGTACTTC.

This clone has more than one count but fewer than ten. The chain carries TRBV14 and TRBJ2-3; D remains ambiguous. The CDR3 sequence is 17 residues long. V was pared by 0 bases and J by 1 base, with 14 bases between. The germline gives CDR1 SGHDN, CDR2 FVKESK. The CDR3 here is CASSQDWSSSRTDTQYF. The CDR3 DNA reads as TGTGCCAGCAGCCAAGATTGGTCTAGTTCGCGCACAGATACGCAGTATTTT.

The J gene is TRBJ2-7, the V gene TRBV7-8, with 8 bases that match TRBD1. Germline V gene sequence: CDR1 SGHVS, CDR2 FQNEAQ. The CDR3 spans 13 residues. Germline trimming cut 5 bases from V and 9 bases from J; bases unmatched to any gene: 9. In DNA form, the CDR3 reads TGTGCCAGCAGCCCGACTAACAGGGGGACGCAGTACTTC. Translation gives CASSPTNRGTQYF. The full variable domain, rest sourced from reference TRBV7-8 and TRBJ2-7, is GAGVSQSPRYKVAKRGQDVALRCDPISGHVSLFWYQQALGQGPEFLTYFQNEAQLDKSGLPSDRFFAERPEGSVSTLKIQRTQQEDSAVYLCASSPTNRGTQYFGPGTRLTVT.

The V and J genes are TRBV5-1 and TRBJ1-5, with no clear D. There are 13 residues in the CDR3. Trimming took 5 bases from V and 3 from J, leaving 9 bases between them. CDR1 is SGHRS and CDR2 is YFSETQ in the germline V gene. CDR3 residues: CASSIGNNQPQHF. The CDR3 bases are TGCGCCAGCAGTATCGGGAACAATCAGCCCCAGCATTTT.

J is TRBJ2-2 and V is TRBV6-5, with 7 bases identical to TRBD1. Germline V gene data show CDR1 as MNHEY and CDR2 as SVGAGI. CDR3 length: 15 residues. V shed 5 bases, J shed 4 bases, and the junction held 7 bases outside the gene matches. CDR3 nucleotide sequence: TGTGCCAGCAGTACAAGACAGGGTTCCACCGGGGAGCTGTTTTTT. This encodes CASSTRQGSTGELFF.

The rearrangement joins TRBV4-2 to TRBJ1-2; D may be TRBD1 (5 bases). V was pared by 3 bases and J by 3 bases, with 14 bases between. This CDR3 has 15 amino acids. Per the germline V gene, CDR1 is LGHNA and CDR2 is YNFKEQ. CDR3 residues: CASSQDIARDYGYTF. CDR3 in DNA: TGTGCCAGCAGCCAGGACATTGCCCGGGACTATGGCTACACCTTC.

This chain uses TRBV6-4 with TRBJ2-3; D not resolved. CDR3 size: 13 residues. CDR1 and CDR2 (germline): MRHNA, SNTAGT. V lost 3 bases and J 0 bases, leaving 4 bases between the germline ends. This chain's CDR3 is CASSESSTDTQYF. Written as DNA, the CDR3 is TGTGCCAGCAGTGAATCTAGCACAGATACGCAGTATTTT.

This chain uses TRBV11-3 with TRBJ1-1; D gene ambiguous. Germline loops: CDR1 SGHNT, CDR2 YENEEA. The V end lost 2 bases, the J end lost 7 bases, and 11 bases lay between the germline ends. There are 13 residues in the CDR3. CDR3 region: CASSLLREGEAFF. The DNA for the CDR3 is TGTGCCAGCAGCTTATTGCGAGAGGGTGAAGCTTTCTTT.

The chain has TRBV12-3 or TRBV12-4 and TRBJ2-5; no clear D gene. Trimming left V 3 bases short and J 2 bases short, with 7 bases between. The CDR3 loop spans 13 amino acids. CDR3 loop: CASSFQIQETQYF. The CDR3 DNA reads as TGTGCCAGCAGTTTCCAGATTCAAGAGACCCAGTACTTC.

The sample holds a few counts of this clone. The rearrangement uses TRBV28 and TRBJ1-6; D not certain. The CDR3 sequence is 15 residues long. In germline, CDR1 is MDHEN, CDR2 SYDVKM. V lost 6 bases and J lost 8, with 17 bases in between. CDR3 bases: TGTGCCAGCAGACCTTCAGTTCAGTTTTATTCACCCCTCCACTTT. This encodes CASRPSVQFYSPLHF.

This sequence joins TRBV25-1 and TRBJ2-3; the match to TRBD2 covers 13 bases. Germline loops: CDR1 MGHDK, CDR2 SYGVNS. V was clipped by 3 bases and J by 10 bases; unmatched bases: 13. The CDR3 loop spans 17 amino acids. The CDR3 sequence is CASSDSVLAGGNRAQYF. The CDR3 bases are TGTGCCAGCAGTGATTCCGTACTAGCGGGGGGGAACCGTGCGCAGTATTTT.

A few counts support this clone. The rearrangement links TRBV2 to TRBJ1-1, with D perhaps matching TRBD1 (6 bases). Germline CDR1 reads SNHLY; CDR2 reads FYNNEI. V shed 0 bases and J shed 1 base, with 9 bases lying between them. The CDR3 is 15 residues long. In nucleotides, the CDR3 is TGTGCCAGCAGTGAAGCGGGACACCGGAACACTGAAGCTTTCTTT. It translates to CASSEAGHRNTEAFF.

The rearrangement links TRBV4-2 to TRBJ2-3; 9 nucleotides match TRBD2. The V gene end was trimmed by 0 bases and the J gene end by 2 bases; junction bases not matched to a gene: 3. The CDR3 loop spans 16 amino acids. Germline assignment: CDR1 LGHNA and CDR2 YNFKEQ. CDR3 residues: CASSQDSGGDTDTQYF. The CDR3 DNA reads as TGTGCCAGCAGCCAAGATAGCGGGGGAGACACAGATACGCAGTATTTT.

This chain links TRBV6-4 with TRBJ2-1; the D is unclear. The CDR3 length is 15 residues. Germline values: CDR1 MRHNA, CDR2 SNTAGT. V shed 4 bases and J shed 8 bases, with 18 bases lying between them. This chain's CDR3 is CASSVMAGPVHEQFF. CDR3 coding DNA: TGTGCCAGCAGTGTAATGGCAGGTCCGGTCCATGAGCAGTTCTTC.

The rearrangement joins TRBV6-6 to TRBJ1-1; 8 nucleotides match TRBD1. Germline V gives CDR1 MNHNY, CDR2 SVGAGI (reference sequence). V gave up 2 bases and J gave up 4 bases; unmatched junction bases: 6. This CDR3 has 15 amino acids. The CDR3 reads CASSYPPQGATEAFF. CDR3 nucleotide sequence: TGTGCCAGCAGTTACCCGCCGCAGGGGGCCACTGAAGCTTTCTTT.

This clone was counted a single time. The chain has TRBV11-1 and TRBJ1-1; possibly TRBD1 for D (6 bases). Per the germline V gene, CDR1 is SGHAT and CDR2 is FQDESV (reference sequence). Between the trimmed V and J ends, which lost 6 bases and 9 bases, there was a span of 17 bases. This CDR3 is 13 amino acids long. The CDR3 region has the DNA TGTGCCAGCAGTCGCGACAGGTTGGGGCAAGCTTTCTTT. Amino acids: CASSRDRLGQAFF.

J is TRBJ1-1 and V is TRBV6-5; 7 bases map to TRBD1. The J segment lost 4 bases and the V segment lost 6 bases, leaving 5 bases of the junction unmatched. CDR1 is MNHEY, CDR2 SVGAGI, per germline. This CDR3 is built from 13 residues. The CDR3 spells CASSSWTGTEAFF. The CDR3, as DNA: TGTGCCAGCAGCTCTTGGACAGGCACTGAAGCTTTCTTT.

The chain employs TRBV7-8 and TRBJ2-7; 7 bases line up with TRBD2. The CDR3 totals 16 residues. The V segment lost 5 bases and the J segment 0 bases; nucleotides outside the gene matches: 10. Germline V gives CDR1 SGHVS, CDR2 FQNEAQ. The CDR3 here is CASSRGEGRSSYEQYF. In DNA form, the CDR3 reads TGTGCCAGCAGCCGAGGGGAGGGGCGAAGCTCCTACGAGCAGTACTTC. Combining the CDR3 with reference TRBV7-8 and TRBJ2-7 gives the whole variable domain GAGVSQSPRYKVAKRGQDVALRCDPISGHVSLFWYQQALGQGPEFLTYFQNEAQLDKSGLPSDRFFAERPEGSVSTLKIQRTQQEDSAVYLCASSRGEGRSSYEQYFGPGTRLTVT.

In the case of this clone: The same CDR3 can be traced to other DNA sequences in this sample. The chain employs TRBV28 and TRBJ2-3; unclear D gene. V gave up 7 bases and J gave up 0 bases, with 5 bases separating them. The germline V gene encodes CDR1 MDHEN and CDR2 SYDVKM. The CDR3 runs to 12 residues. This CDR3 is CASTGSTDTQYF. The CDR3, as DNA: TGTGCCAGCACCGGGAGCACAGATACGCAGTATTTT.

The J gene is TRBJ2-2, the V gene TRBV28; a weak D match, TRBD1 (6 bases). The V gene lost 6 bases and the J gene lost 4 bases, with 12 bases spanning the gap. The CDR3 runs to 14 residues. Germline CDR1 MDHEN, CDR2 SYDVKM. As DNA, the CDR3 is TGTGCCAGCAGCAACAGGGAATCCACCGGGGAGCTGTTTTTT. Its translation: CASSNRESTGELFF.

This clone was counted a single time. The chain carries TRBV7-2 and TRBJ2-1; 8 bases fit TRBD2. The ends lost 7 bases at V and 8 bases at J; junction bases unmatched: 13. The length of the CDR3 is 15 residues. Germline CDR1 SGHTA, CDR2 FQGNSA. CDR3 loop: CASNSAGAPWDEQFF. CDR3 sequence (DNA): TGTGCCAGCAACTCAGCGGGGGCCCCCTGGGATGAGCAGTTCTTC.

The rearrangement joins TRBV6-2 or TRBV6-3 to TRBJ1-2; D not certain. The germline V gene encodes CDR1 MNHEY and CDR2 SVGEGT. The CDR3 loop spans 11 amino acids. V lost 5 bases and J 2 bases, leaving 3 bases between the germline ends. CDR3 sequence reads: CASSQNYGYTF. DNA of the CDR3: TGTGCCAGCAGTCAGAACTATGGCTACACCTTC.

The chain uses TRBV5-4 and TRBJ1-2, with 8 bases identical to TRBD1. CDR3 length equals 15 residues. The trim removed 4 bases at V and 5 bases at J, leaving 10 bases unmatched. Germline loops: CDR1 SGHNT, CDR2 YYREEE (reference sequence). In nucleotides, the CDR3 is TGTGCCAGCAGCCATACCCAGGGGGCTGGATATGGCTACACCTTC. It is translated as CASSHTQGAGYGYTF.